The 21 T cell receptor beta chains below were found in one sample sequenced in a study of T-cell reconstitution after alpha-beta-depleted transplantation in children. Points from the study as a whole: The authors attributed T-cell counts and diversity one year after transplant mostly to newly produced T cells.

Preparing the TCRbeta library involved the use of unique molecular identifiers. Using its own MiXCR run on the PCR reads, TCRdb lists one record per CDR3 protein. Counted here are about 300,000 distinct CDR3 sequences, approximately 7.3% occurring once; the ten biggest clones make up around 10%. Their antigen targets remain unknown. This material consisted of peripheral blood, taken 360 days after TCRalphabeta/CD19-depleted stem cell transplant. The receptors come from a female patient aged 2-9 years who had a stem cell transplant for Fanconi anemia, so the T cells may come from the graft donor.

This clonotype occurred many times. This chain joins TRBV15 and TRBJ2-5; D not certain. Germline loops: CDR1 LNHNV, CDR2 YYDKDF (reference sequence). The CDR3 covers 13 residues. V lost 1 base to trimming and J lost 1 base, with 4 bases between them. In DNA, the CDR3 is TGTGCCACCAGCAGAGTGGTCCAAGAGACCCAGTACTTC. Its protein product is CATSRVVQETQYF.

This clonotype was observed at least ten times. This sequence joins TRBV10-3 and TRBJ1-6, with 10 bases identical to TRBD1. With V trimmed by 1 base and J by 8 bases, 2 bases remained unmatched. This CDR3 region has 15 residues. Germline V lookup: CDR1 ENHRY, CDR2 SYGVKD. This chain's CDR3 is CAISEWGTGDSPLHF. The CDR3 DNA reads TGTGCCATCAGTGAGTGGGGGACAGGGGATTCACCCCTCCACTTT.

This clonotype was seen many times. The chain couples TRBV28 to TRBJ1-2; the D is unclear. The V gene's germline CDR1 is MDHEN and CDR2 SYDVKM. The CDR3 is 12 residues long. V was trimmed by 4 bases and J by 4 bases, leaving 7 bases between them. The CDR3: CASSSGLYGYTF. The DNA for the CDR3 is TGTGCCAGCAGTTCGGGCCTCTATGGCTACACCTTC.

This clonotype occurred many times. The J gene is TRBJ1-1, the V gene TRBV6-2 or TRBV6-3; D is possibly TRBD1 (6 bases). The CDR3 sequence is 16 residues long. Trimming stripped 6 bases from V and 3 bases from J, with 20 bases between. The germline V gene has CDR1 MNHEY and CDR2 SVGEGT. The CDR3 sequence: CASSFRGASGDTEAFF. In DNA, the CDR3 is TGTGCCAGCAGCTTCCGGGGGGCGAGCGGGGACACTGAAGCTTTCTTT.

Points on this clonotype: The junction and the germline gene differ at one end; a read error may be behind it. The CDR3 sequence: CAISPGLGVTYEQYF. CDR3 DNA sequence: TGTGCCATCAGCCCCGGGCTGGGGGTCACCTACGAGCAGTACTTC. The genes are TRBV4-2 and TRBJ2-7, with D perhaps TRBD1 or TRBD2 (5 bases each). The germline CDR1 and CDR2 sequences are LGHNA and YNFKEQ. This CDR3 spans 15 amino acids.

There are many counts of this clonotype. CDR3 amino acids: CASRHRGMALHF. CDR3 coding DNA: TGTGCCAGCAGACACAGGGGGATGGCCCTCCACTTT. The chain recombines TRBV6-6 with TRBJ1-6; 8 nucleotides match TRBD1. CDR1 is MNHNY and CDR2 is SVGAGI in the germline V gene (reference sequence). V dropped 6 bases and J dropped 14; count of bases not matched to a gene: 6. The CDR3 spans 12 residues.

The chain couples TRBV12-3 or TRBV12-4 to TRBJ1-2, with a tentative D call TRBD1 (5 bases). CDR3 length: 14 amino acids. The germline V and J ends were trimmed by 5 bases and 1 base, with 11 bases remaining between them. The CDR3 DNA follows: TGTGCCAGCAGTCCGGGACGGGATAACTATGGCTACACCTTC. Its translation is CASSPGRDNYGYTF.

At least ten counts were recorded for this clonotype. The V gene is TRBV5-1, the J gene TRBJ2-2; possible D gene TRBD1, 5 bases. Germline loops: CDR1 SGHRS, CDR2 YFSETQ. V gave up 0 bases and J gave up 0 bases, with 6 bases separating them. The CDR3 loop spans 15 amino acids. CDR3 bases: TGCGCCAGCAGCTTGGGACAGACGAACACCGGGGAGCTGTTTTTT. Translating gives CASSLGQTNTGELFF.

V and J are TRBV3-1 and TRBJ2-2; D is tentatively TRBD1 or TRBD2 (5 bases each). CDR1 and CDR2 (germline): LGHDT, YNNKEL (reference sequence). Trimming pared 1 base from V and 9 bases from J, leaving 24 bases between. The CDR3 runs 18 residues. The CDR3 loop reads CASSQVRIRLQGTWELFF. The CDR3 DNA is TGTGCCAGCAGCCAAGTTAGGATTCGGTTGCAAGGGACCTGGGAGCTGTTTTTT.

This clonotype has ten or more counts. The CDR3 is CSAGQTNYGYTF. Here the CDR3 DNA reads TGCAGTGCCGGACAGACTAACTATGGCTACACCTTC. The chain has TRBV20-1 and TRBJ1-2, with D possibly being TRBD1 (6 bases). Trimming cost V 6 bases and J 0 bases, with 8 bases left between them. CDR3 length equals 12 residues. Germline CDR1 DFQATT, CDR2 SNEGSKA (reference sequence).

This clonotype has at least ten counts. The chain carries TRBV7-8 and TRBJ1-4, with TRBD1 as a possible D gene (6 bases). Trimming left V 3 bases short and J 2 bases short, with 13 bases between. Germline V lookup: CDR1 SGHVS, CDR2 FQNEAQ. The CDR3 contains 16 residues. This CDR3 reads CASSLIQGRTNEKLFF. The CDR3 nucleotides read TGTGCCAGCAGCTTGATACAGGGAAGGACTAATGAAAAACTGTTTTTT. The complete variable domain, with remaining parts taken from reference TRBV7-8 and TRBJ1-4, reads GAGVSQSPRYKVAKRGQDVALRCDPISGHVSLFWYQQALGQGPEFLTYFQNEAQLDKSGLPSDRFFAERPEGSVSTLKIQRTQQEDSAVYLCASSLIQGRTNEKLFFGSGTQLSVL.

At least ten counts were recorded for this clonotype. The genes are TRBV12-3 or TRBV12-4 and TRBJ2-3; D is ambiguous. CDR3 length: 16 amino acids. V was trimmed by 6 bases and J by 0 bases, leaving 16 bases between them. The CDR3 loop reads CASRPRATFSTDTQYF. CDR3 nucleotide sequence: TGTGCCAGCAGGCCCCGTGCAACCTTTAGCACAGATACGCAGTATTTT.

This clonotype has a count of ten or more. The rearrangement links TRBV20-1 to TRBJ2-2, with TRBD2 identical over 12 bases. CDR1 and CDR2 (germline): DFQATT, SNEGSKA (reference sequence). Trimming at V came to 5 bases and at J to 1 base, leaving 11 bases not matched to a gene. The CDR3 loop spans 18 amino acids. The CDR3 DNA follows: TGCAGTGCTCACACTAGCGGGGGGCGGGGTTTGAACACCGGGGAGCTGTTTTTT. This encodes CSAHTSGGRGLNTGELFF.

This clonotype appeared many times. The V and J genes are TRBV18 and TRBJ1-1, with D possibly TRBD1 on 6 matching bases. The V end lost 3 bases, the J end lost 0 bases, and 11 bases lay between the germline ends. Germline lookup yields CDR1 KGHSH and CDR2 LQKENI. The CDR3 is 15 amino acids. The CDR3 DNA sequence: TGTGCCAGCTCACCCCAAAGACAGGTGAACACTGAAGCTTTCTTT. Encoded protein: CASSPQRQVNTEAFF.

This clonotype occurred a few times. The chain is built from TRBV27 and TRBJ2-7; 7 bases match TRBD1. Germline V lookup: CDR1 MNHEY, CDR2 SMNVEV (reference sequence). The junction had 21 bases not matched to a gene; V was cut back by 5 bases and J by 2 bases. There are 19 residues in the CDR3. CDR3 residues: CASSPTDRPTLKKPYEQYF. The DNA for the CDR3 is TGTGCCAGCAGTCCAACGGACAGGCCAACTCTCAAAAAACCCTACGAGCAGTACTTC.

This clonotype has a handful of counts. The V gene is TRBV7-9, the J gene TRBJ2-1; TRBD1 matches 11 bases. J lost 6 bases, V lost 4 bases, and 8 bases had no gene match. The CDR3 has 16 residues. The germline gives CDR1 SEHNR, CDR2 FQNEAQ (reference sequence). The CDR3 sequence: CASSSKPGQGVNEQFF. In nucleotides, the CDR3 is TGTGCCAGCAGCTCCAAACCGGGACAGGGGGTCAATGAGCAGTTCTTC. Full variable domain (outside the CDR3, taken from reference TRBV7-9 and TRBJ2-1): DTGVSQNPRHKITKRGQNVTFRCDPISEHNRLYWYRQTLGQGPEFLTYFQNEAQLEKSRLLSDRFSAERPKGSFSTLEIQRTEQGDSAMYLCASSSKPGQGVNEQFFGPGTRLTVL.

The rearrangement joins TRBV2 to TRBJ1-2, with D possibly TRBD1 on 6 matching bases. This CDR3 has 14 amino acids. V lost 4 bases to trimming and J lost 6 bases, with 15 bases between them. The germline V gene encodes CDR1 SNHLY and CDR2 FYNNEI. CDR3 protein: CASSAQGRTDGYTF. The CDR3 DNA is TGTGCCAGCAGTGCCCAGGGGAGGACGGATGGCTACACCTTC.

This clonotype was recorded many times. This rearrangement joins TRBV12-3 or TRBV12-4 to TRBJ1-1; the D gene is possibly TRBD1 (6 bases). V dropped 5 bases and J dropped 7 bases, with 14 bases sitting between them. The CDR3 runs 13 residues. This CDR3 is CASSVDRWSEAFF. CDR3 DNA: TGTGCCAGCAGTGTGGACAGATGGAGTGAAGCTTTCTTT.

This clonotype occurred many times. The CDR3 DNA follows: TGCAGCGTTTTGGGGTACCAAGAGACCCAGTACTTC. It codes for CSVLGYQETQYF. The V and J genes are TRBV29-1 and TRBJ2-5; D remains unclear. This CDR3 spans 12 amino acids. Germline values: CDR1 SQVTM, CDR2 ANQGSEA. V lost 5 bases to trimming and J lost 0 bases, with 7 bases between them.

Many counts were recorded for this clonotype. The chain employs TRBV11-1 and TRBJ2-7; TRBD1 might be the D (5 bases). This CDR3 has 14 residues. Germline V gene data show CDR1 as SGHAT and CDR2 as FQDESV (reference sequence). V was shortened by 3 bases and J by 4 bases, with 13 bases between the two germline ends. DNA of the CDR3: TGTGCCAGCAGCTTTCAGGGAATAACTTACGAGCAGTACGTC. This gives the protein CASSFQGITYEQYV.

This clonotype was seen ten or more times. The chain joins TRBV5-1 to TRBJ2-2; perhaps TRBD1 as D (5 bases). This CDR3 has 15 amino acids. The V end was cut by 0 bases, the J end by 4 bases, with 10 bases between. CDR1 SGHRS and CDR2 YFSETQ come from the germline V gene. This chain's CDR3 is CASSLEGRRTGELFF. CDR3 sequence (DNA): TGCGCCAGCAGCTTGGAGGGGCGTCGCACCGGGGAGCTGTTTTTT.